The entry below gives a single T cell receptor beta chain sequence along with its context. The antigen is unknown. J was trimmed by 6 bases and V by 5 bases; bases with no gene match: 7. The CDR3 is 14 amino acids. Germline V gene lookup returns CDR1 MNHEY and CDR2 SVGAGI. Healthy and HIV-negative, the adult donors had no recent acute infections or vaccinations. The sample comes from a study of shared clonotypes between healthy human individuals. Study-wide results and caveats: Across subsets, estimated richness was generally greater for naive than for memory populations. Clonotype sharing levels among donors were expected to vary with sequencing depth.

As handled by the study authors: Junction-only immunoSEQ sequences carried no quality scores, so filtering differed. Repertoires were generated with immunoSEQ multiplex PCR, while TCRdb's copy carries only in-frame clones and drops some. V and J calls and clone size are those listed in that table; D and trimming were worked out from the DNA. The data hold over a million clones, with approximately 97% observed a single time. The genes are TRBV6-5 and TRBJ2-7, with 10 nucleotides matching TRBD2. This TCR was sampled from a young man in good health. Material: naive CD4+ T cells sorted from blood. Sample subset: CD45RA+ positively selected. CDR3 sequence: CASSQLAGVSEQYF. CDR3 sequence (DNA): TGTGCCAGCAGTCAGCTAGCGGGAGTCTCCGAGCAGTACTTC.